Below, one TCR beta chain is given with its context. The data derive from a study of technical replicates of blood from four donors. J lost 6 bases, V lost 2 bases, and 4 bases had no gene match. The CDR3 length is 15 residues. Looked up from germline, CDR1 is SGHKS and CDR2 is YYEKEE (reference sequence). Only in-frame clones appear in the TCRdb table, and some are missing; sequencing was by immunoSEQ multiplex PCR. The table records about 89,000 clones, around 94% of them present only once. The TCR comes from a human donor in good health. The V gene is TRBV5-5, the J gene TRBJ2-1, with TRBD2 matching 11 bases. Sequences were obtained from T cells isolated from PBMCs. CDR3: CASSFVAGGINEQFF. DNA for the CDR3: TGTGCCAGCAGCTTCGTAGCGGGGGGGATCAATGAGCAGTTCTTC.